The clone carrying this TCR beta chain appeared many times. The antigen remains unidentified. Germline values: CDR1 MDHEN, CDR2 SYDVKM. J gave up 3 bases and V 7 bases, and 6 bases lay outside the gene matches. CDR3 length: 14 amino acids. Fresh 10 ml peripheral blood yielded PBMCs. Amplified regions were TCR beta CDR3 sequences from RNA transcripts. The primer set for the first-round RT-PCR of the TCR CDR3 was HTBI. From the multiplex PCR reads, TCRdb called clonotypes with MiXCR, one entry per CDR3 protein. The sample contains 50,000 to 75,000 distinct CDR3 sequences, approximately 50% of which appear only once. The data stem from a study of T cells in Graves' hyperthyroidism and ophthalmopathy. General study findings and limits: Ophthalmopathy cases were set apart from stable hyperthyroidism by a 13 V-J model. Model output signaled ophthalmopathy a median around 6.9 months ahead of onset.

The chain is built from TRBV28 and TRBJ2-3; 8 nucleotides match TRBD1. This TCR was sampled from a woman in her twenties or thirties with Graves' ophthalmopathy. Material for sequencing was blood. The CDR3 DNA sequence: TGTGCCAGCATTGACAGGGGAGGAACAGATACGCAGTATTTT. Amino acids: CASIDRGGTDTQYF.